The 21 T cell receptor beta chains in this list originate from one sample, sequenced in a study of cytomegalovirus exposure and HLA in healthy donors. The PCR employed 60 Vbeta primers together with 13 Jbeta primers. Sequencing used immunoSEQ multiplex PCR; TCRdb keeps in-frame clones, though not all of them. Of under 200,000 clones listed, over 70% are singletons. Sequenced: PBMCs. These receptors were obtained from a woman aged 45 to 65 in good health and CMV-seropositive.

The rearrangement joins TRBV27 to TRBJ1-5; D not certain. V shed 2 bases and J shed 3 bases, with 8 bases lying between them. Germline loops: CDR1 MNHEY, CDR2 SMNVEV (reference sequence). The CDR3 is made up of 14 amino acids. The CDR3 nucleotides are TGTGCCAGCAGTTTAAGTCAGTCCAATCAGCCCCAGCATTTT. It is translated as CASSLSQSNQPQHF.

Turning to this clone: At the DNA level, this CDR3 is encoded by other sequences in the same sample as well. The chain combines TRBV7-6 with TRBJ2-5; TRBD2 matches at 14 bases. The CDR3 consists of 16 residues. Trimming cost V 1 base and J 2 bases; bases outside gene matches: 0. The germline V gene has CDR1 SGHVS and CDR2 FNYEAQ. This chain's CDR3 is CASSLGLAGGQETQYF. The CDR3, as DNA: TGTGCCAGCAGCTTAGGACTAGCGGGGGGGCAAGAGACCCAGTACTTC. The variable domain in full, with the rest retrieved from reference TRBV7-6 and TRBJ2-5, is GAGVSQSPRYKVTKRGQDVALRCDPISGHVSLYWYRQALGQGPEFLTYFNYEAQQDKSGLPNDRFSAERPEGSISTLTIQRTEQRDSAMYRCASSLGLAGGQETQYFGPGTRLLVL.

The chain has TRBV9 and TRBJ2-1; TRBD1 is a possible D gene (6 bases). V shed 0 bases and J shed 7 bases, with 11 bases lying between them. CDR1 SGDLS and CDR2 YYNGEE come from the germline V gene. This CDR3 contains 14 residues. The CDR3 nucleotides read TGTGCCAGCAGCGTAGATCTGGGGGCAAATGAGCAGTTCTTC. Translating gives CASSVDLGANEQFF. The variable domain in full, with the rest retrieved from reference TRBV9 and TRBJ2-1, is DSGVTQTPKHLITATGQRVTLRCSPRSGDLSVYWYQQSLDQGLQFLIQYYNGEERAKGNILERFSAQQFPDLHSELNLSSLELGDSALYFCASSVDLGANEQFFGPGTRLTVL.

The chain uses TRBV4-1 and TRBJ1-1; D remains unclear. V lost 4 bases and J 0 bases, leaving 15 bases between the germline ends. The CDR3 extends over 16 amino acids. Germline lookup yields CDR1 MGHRA and CDR2 YSYEKL. The CDR3 region is CASSPGYGEMNTEAFF. CDR3 nucleotide sequence: TGCGCCAGCAGCCCAGGATACGGTGAAATGAACACTGAAGCTTTCTTT.

Comment on this clone: The sample contains more than one DNA sequence encoding this CDR3. The V and J genes are TRBV6-6 and TRBJ1-6, with D perhaps TRBD1 (5 bases). The CDR3 runs to 15 residues. V dropped 5 bases and J dropped 10 bases, with 18 bases sitting between them. The germline gives CDR1 MNHNY, CDR2 SVGAGI (reference sequence). The CDR3 reads CASSLGQGGLSPLHF. CDR3 nucleotide sequence: TGTGCCAGCAGTCTCGGGCAGGGAGGGTTGTCACCCCTCCACTTT.

The chain combines TRBV6-1 with TRBJ1-4, with no clear D. The V and J ends lost 6 bases and 3 bases respectively, with 8 bases between them. This CDR3 comprises 13 residues. CDR1 and CDR2 from the germline V gene are MNHNS and SASEGT. CDR3 loop: CASRLSANEKLFF. The CDR3 region has the DNA TGTGCCAGCAGATTATCAGCTAATGAAAAACTGTTTTTT.

About this clone: The sample has other DNA sequences that encode this CDR3 too. The V and J genes are TRBV7-9 and TRBJ1-1; the D is unclear. Germline V CDR1 and CDR2: SEHNR, FQNEAQ (reference sequence). Deletions cut 2 bases from V and 1 base from J, with 5 bases between. The CDR3 sequence is 13 residues long. CDR3 nucleotide sequence: TGTGCCAGCAGCTTACAGGAGAACACTGAAGCTTTCTTT. Protein sequence: CASSLQENTEAFF.

A few counts support this clone. This sequence joins TRBV5-1 and TRBJ2-3; TRBD2 matches 11 bases. V was pared by 0 bases and J by 2 bases, with 2 bases of the junction left unmatched. Germline V gene sequence: CDR1 SGHRS, CDR2 YFSETQ. This CDR3 has 16 amino acids. The CDR3 region has the DNA TGCGCCAGCAGCTTGGGACTAGCGGGGTCCACAGATACGCAGTATTTT. It specifies CASSLGLAGSTDTQYF.

CDR3: CASRYSGGAYNEQFF. CDR3 sequence (DNA): TGTGCCAGCAGATATAGCGGGGGGGCCTACAATGAGCAGTTCTTC. The chain carries TRBV5-6 and TRBJ2-1, with 11 bases identical to TRBD2. Germline trimming cut 5 bases from V and 2 bases from J; bases unmatched to any gene: 3. Germline V gives CDR1 SGHDT, CDR2 YYEEEE. The CDR3 loop spans 15 amino acids.

The chain combines TRBV29-1 with TRBJ1-1, with D perhaps matching TRBD1 (5 bases). Germline V gene data show CDR1 as SQVTM and CDR2 as ANQGSEA. Trimming left V 5 bases short and J 5 bases short, with 12 bases between. CDR3 length: 12 residues. CDR3 region: CSVRGGETEAFF. The CDR3 DNA is TGCAGCGTTAGGGGTGGAGAAACTGAAGCTTTCTTT.

This clone was observed a few times. The V gene is TRBV4-1, the J gene TRBJ1-4, with D unclear. Trimming took 4 bases from V and 6 from J, leaving 12 bases between them. The CDR3 has 14 amino acids. Germline V lookup: CDR1 MGHRA, CDR2 YSYEKL. CDR3 bases: TGCGCCAGCAGCCCTCGTGAGGGTTATGAAAAACTGTTTTTT. It codes for CASSPREGYEKLFF.

Regarding this clone: Compared with germline, one end of the junction differs, possibly owing to a read error. CDR3 bases: TGTTCCAGCAGCTTAGCAACCGGGACACGTGCTAACTATGGCTACACCTTC. Its protein is CSSSLATGTRANYGYTF. The chain joins TRBV7-9 to TRBJ1-2, with D possibly being TRBD1 (6 bases). CDR3 length: 17 residues. CDR1 is SEHNR, CDR2 FQNEAQ, per germline (reference sequence).

The V gene is TRBV7-8, the J gene TRBJ2-2; 7 bases match TRBD2. Germline assignment: CDR1 SGHVS and CDR2 FQNEAQ. This CDR3 contains 15 residues. V lost 1 base, J lost 7 bases, and 6 bases stayed unmatched. CDR3 bases: TGTGCCAGCAGCTTAGATCGGGAGGTCGGCGGGGAGCTGTTTTTT. Protein: CASSLDREVGGELFF.

The chain couples TRBV2 to TRBJ1-5; no definite D call. Germline V gene lookup returns CDR1 SNHLY and CDR2 FYNNEI. V was pared by 1 base and J by 3 bases, with 7 bases between. CDR3 length: 14 amino acids. Here the CDR3 reads CASSEGQNNQPQHF. As DNA, the CDR3 is TGTGCCAGCAGTGAAGGGCAGAACAATCAGCCCCAGCATTTT.

V is TRBV5-4 and J is TRBJ1-1, with 9 nucleotides matching TRBD1. The CDR3 length is 15 residues. J gave up 5 bases and V 4 bases, and 9 bases lay outside the gene matches. Germline V gene data show CDR1 as SGHNT and CDR2 as YYREEE (reference sequence). CDR3 protein: CASSGAGTGRTEAFF. The CDR3 nucleotides are TGTGCCAGCAGCGGGGCCGGGACAGGGAGAACTGAAGCTTTCTTT.

This clone has just one count. This sequence joins TRBV6-6 and TRBJ2-3, with 7 bases aligning to TRBD1. Trimming cost V 7 bases and J 0 bases; bases outside gene matches: 7. The germline V gene encodes CDR1 MNHNY and CDR2 SVGAGI (reference sequence). This CDR3 contains 15 residues. The CDR3 reads CASNRDSKSTDTQYF. In DNA form, the CDR3 reads TGTGCCAGCAATAGGGACAGCAAGAGCACAGATACGCAGTATTTT.

This chain uses TRBV30 with TRBJ1-6; D remains ambiguous. Trimming took 0 bases from V and 8 from J, leaving 11 bases between them. The germline V gene encodes CDR1 GTSNPN and CDR2 SVGIG (reference sequence). The CDR3 covers 14 residues. The DNA for the CDR3 is TGTGCCTGGAGTGTCTTACCACGGGATTCACCCCTCCACTTT. Encoded protein: CAWSVLPRDSPLHF. Full variable domain (missing parts from reference TRBV30 and TRBJ1-6): SQTIHQWPATLVQPVGSPLSLECTVEGTSNPNLYWYRQAAGRGLQLLFYSVGIGQISSEVPQNLSASRPQDRQFILSSKKLLLSDSGFYLCAWSVLPRDSPLHFGNGTRLTVT.

The rearrangement uses TRBV7-9 and TRBJ2-1; TRBD2 agrees at 9 bases. The CDR3 has 14 residues. Unmatched junction bases numbered 5, after V lost 1 base and J lost 10 bases. Germline loops: CDR1 SEHNR, CDR2 FQNEAQ (reference sequence). CDR3 amino acids: CASSLVSGGAEQFF. For the CDR3, the DNA is TGTGCCAGCAGCTTAGTTAGCGGGGGCGCCGAGCAGTTCTTC.

This clone turned up a few times. The chain has TRBV6-5 and TRBJ2-1; TRBD1 matches at 10 bases. Looked up from germline, CDR1 is MNHEY and CDR2 is SVGAGI. V was clipped by 5 bases and J by 7 bases; unmatched bases: 5. The CDR3 totals 14 residues. CDR3 in DNA: TGTGCCAGCAGTCCGGGACAGGGGCGGAATGAGCAGTTCTTC. This encodes CASSPGQGRNEQFF.

The genes are TRBV5-1 and TRBJ2-1; TRBD2 matches at 8 bases. Germline V gene lookup returns CDR1 SGHRS and CDR2 YFSETQ. The CDR3 spans 15 residues. V lost 3 bases to trimming and J lost 5 bases; unmatched junction nucleotides: 7. CDR3 sequence reads: CASSSPGLGDNEQFF. The CDR3 nucleotides are TGCGCCAGCAGCTCCCCGGGACTAGGGGACAATGAGCAGTTCTTC.

V gene TRBV6-1 combines with J gene TRBJ1-2; 7 bases agree with TRBD1. V was pared by 5 bases and J by 5 bases, with 8 bases of the junction left unmatched. The CDR3 sequence is 14 residues long. Germline loops: CDR1 MNHNS, CDR2 SASEGT. The CDR3 DNA sequence: TGTGCCAGCAGTTCTACGGGACAGCCGTATGGCTACACCTTC. Translating it yields CASSSTGQPYGYTF.